This T cell receptor (beta chain) was recovered during a study of cytomegalovirus exposure and HLA in healthy donors. Whole-study results and caveats: According to the study, 160 or so TCR beta chains were cytomegalovirus-associated.

PCR employed 60 Vbeta and 13 Jbeta primers. Libraries were prepared by immunoSEQ multiplex PCR; TCRdb keeps only in-frame clonotypes and omits some of them. The repertoire includes around 200,000 clones, about four fifths of them detected once, and 4.5% to 7% sits in the top ten. This clone was observed once. Its antigen is not known. The CDR3 is made up of 14 amino acids. Trimming removed 4 bases from V and 6 bases from J, with 14 bases in between. The germline V gene encodes CDR1 SGHKS and CDR2 YYEKEE (reference sequence). The chain has TRBV5-5 and TRBJ1-5, with D uncertain. The source is a man aged 35 to 55 in good health and CMV-seropositive. Sequencing input: PBMCs. The CDR3 spells CASSPFSGVQPQHF. The CDR3 nucleotides are TGTGCCAGCAGCCCCTTCAGCGGTGTTCAGCCCCAGCATTTT.